Only one count was recorded for the clone carrying this TCR beta chain. Its antigen is still unknown. This entry belongs to a study of cytomegalovirus exposure and HLA in healthy donors. Primers included in the PCR were 60 Vbeta and 13 Jbeta primers. TCRdb's copy holds only in-frame clones and misses some; the assay was immunoSEQ multiplex PCR. The data show around 150,000 clones, with approximately 80% seen just once and 3.7% held by the top ten. Notes on the study in general: TCR beta sequences numbering over 15,000 were associated with HLA alleles at 0.05 false discovery rate in a later analysis. Reports indicated that the classifier achieved high specificity and sensitivity in diagnosing cytomegalovirus status.

The V end was cut by 2 bases, the J end by 9 bases, with 12 bases between. The CDR3 extends over 13 amino acids. Germline V gene sequence: CDR1 SGDLS, CDR2 YYNGEE. Sequencing was performed on PBMCs. This receptor was identified in a man aged 25 to 40 in good health and CMV-seropositive. This sequence joins TRBV9 and TRBJ2-1; no clear D. CDR3 in DNA: TGTGCCAGCAGCGTGAGGTTCGCCGGTGAGCAGTTCTTC. It specifies CASSVRFAGEQFF.